This T cell receptor beta chain comes out of a study of blood T cell repertoires in COVID-19. Study in general: Acute and convalescent COVID-19 specimens originated in the United States, Italy and Spain. Nucleic acid was either cDNA or gDNA, and it came from T cells, B-cell-depleted T cells, or PBMCs.

V lost 0 bases and J lost 4, with 21 bases in between. The CDR3 is 18 amino acids. Germline-derived CDR1 and CDR2 are KGHSH and LQKENI. Method: immunoSEQ multiplex PCR; TCRdb's copy keeps in-frame clones and lacks some. The sample carries around 260,000 clones, 75% to 90% recorded once. This clone is a singleton in its sample. This chain joins TRBV18 and TRBJ1-1; a weak D match, TRBD1 (5 bases). The sequence was collected from a man aged 25 to 45 with active or convalescent COVID-19. Sequencing used peripheral blood. The CDR3 nucleotides are TGTGCCAGCTCACCACCGGTTTTCCAGGGTAGGATGACCACTGAAGCTTTCTTT. It encodes CASSPPVFQGRMTTEAFF.